This is a list of T cell receptor beta chains from one sample in a study of identical twins. TCRdb passed the 5' RACE reads through MiXCR, listing each CDR3 protein once. The table lists about 520,000 distinct CDR3 sequences, approximately 22% of them singletons. The same sample was also studied in work on T cells expressing NK-cell markers.

Sequencing was done on a sample of CD4+ T cells sorted from blood. The source is a woman aged 18-29 years in good health. CDR3s include the opening cysteine and the closing phenylalanine or tryptophan. The order of the fields is V gene, D gene, clone size, J gene, CDR3 protein, CDR3 DNA. D genes are given only for firm matches. Only some rows state a clone size, as once, few, many or a class for expanded clones.

TRBV9	TRBD2	.	TRBJ2-3	CASSPRLAGGPDTQYF	TGTGCCAGCAGCCCTAGACTAGCGGGGGGGCCGGATACGCAGTATTTT
TRBV20-1	TRBD2	.	TRBJ2-4	CSANKRGYGENIQYF	TGCAGTGCTAATAAGCGGGGGTATGGGGAAAACATTCAGTACTTC
TRBV4-3	TRBD2	few	TRBJ2-3	CASRRLAGATDTQYF	TGCGCCAGCAGGAGACTAGCGGGAGCCACAGATACGCAGTATTTT
TRBV20-1	.	many	TRBJ2-1	CSARVGGAYNEQFF	TGCAGTGCTAGAGTCGGGGGAGCCTACAATGAGCAGTTCTTC
TRBV4-2	TRBD2	few	TRBJ2-1	CASSQDSGREGVEQFF	TGTGCCAGCAGCCAAGATAGTGGGAGGGAGGGCGTTGAGCAGTTCTTC
TRBV10-3	.	.	TRBJ2-1	CAISPGTNEQFF	TGTGCCATCAGCCCAGGTACCAATGAGCAGTTCTTC
TRBV20-1	.	.	TRBJ1-1	CSAKWGNTEAFF	TGCAGTGCTAAGTGGGGGAACACTGAAGCTTTCTTT
TRBV18	.	few	TRBJ2-1	CASSPVVGPYNEQFF	TGTGCCAGCTCACCAGTAGTCGGTCCCTACAATGAGCAGTTCTTC
TRBV3-1	.	.	TRBJ1-6	CASSYRGGRSPLHF	TGTGCCAGCAGCTACCGGGGGGGGAGGTCACCCCTCCACTTT
TRBV20-1	.	many	TRBJ1-4	CSAPRGDEKLFF	TGCAGTGCCCCGAGAGGGGATGAAAAACTGTTTTTT
TRBV7-9	TRBD2	few	TRBJ2-1	CASSLGRTSGSDEQFF	TGTGCCAGCAGCTTAGGTCGGACTAGCGGGAGTGATGAGCAGTTCTTC
TRBV7-9	.	.	TRBJ2-6	CASGTASGANVLTF	TGTGCCAGCGGAACGGCCTCTGGGGCCAACGTCCTGACTTTC
TRBV11-2	TRBD2	.	TRBJ2-3	CASSPPGLAGGPNTDTQYF	TGTGCCAGCAGCCCGCCGGGACTAGCGGGAGGCCCAAACACAGATACGCAGTATTTT
TRBV6-1	TRBD2	.	TRBJ2-3	CASRGLAVLTDTQYF	TGTGCCAGCAGGGGACTAGCGGTTCTCACAGATACGCAGTATTTT
TRBV13	.	.	TRBJ2-7	CASSQSAAGYEQYF	TGTGCCAGCAGCCAATCGGCAGCGGGCTACGAGCAGTACTTC
TRBV20-1	.	many	TRBJ2-3	CSAPRTGTDTQYF	TGCAGTGCTCCTCGGACAGGCACAGATACGCAGTATTTT
TRBV3-1	.	.	TRBJ2-2	CASSQRLGRNTGELFF	TGTGCCAGCAGCCAAAGACTGGGGCGGAACACCGGGGAGCTGTTTTTT
TRBV4-3	TRBD1	.	TRBJ2-3	CASSQVTGGTDTQYF	TGCGCCAGCAGCCAAGTGACAGGGGGCACAGATACGCAGTATTTT
TRBV20-1	.	medium-sized	TRBJ2-3	CSASQREGGTDTQYF	TGCAGTGCTAGCCAGCGGGAAGGGGGGACAGATACGCAGTATTTT
TRBV12-3/TRBV12-4	TRBD1	once	TRBJ2-2	CASGQGARRTGELFF	TGTGCCAGCGGACAGGGGGCTCGTAGGACCGGGGAGCTGTTTTTT
TRBV20-1	TRBD2	.	TRBJ2-1	CSAWGLAANEQFF	TGCAGTGCTTGGGGACTAGCGGCCAATGAGCAGTTCTTC
TRBV2	TRBD2	.	TRBJ2-1	CASKGNSGALMAGQFF	TGTGCCAGCAAAGGAAATAGCGGGGCCCTAATGGCGGGGCAGTTCTTC
TRBV7-8	.	.	TRBJ1-1	CASSSRAGDTEAFF	TGTGCCAGCAGCTCCCGAGCAGGGGACACTGAAGCTTTCTTT
TRBV20-1	.	.	TRBJ2-2	CSASNEPRLFF	TGCAGTGCTAGCAACGAACCCAGGCTGTTTTTT
TRBV7-9	.	few	TRBJ2-7	CASSLASSAEQYF	TGTGCCAGCAGCTTAGCATCCAGCGCCGAGCAGTACTTC
TRBV4-3	.	.	TRBJ2-1	CASSQRVTTYNEQFF	TGCGCCAGCAGCCAACGGGTCACTACCTACAATGAGCAGTTCTTC
TRBV3-1	.	.	TRBJ1-1	CASSQVATEAFF	TGTGCCAGCAGCCAAGTGGCCACTGAAGCTTTCTTT
TRBV6-5	.	few	TRBJ2-3	CASTPRRGGLKTRRSGTDTQYF	TGTGCCAGCACCCCCCGGCGCGGGGGCCTGAAAACACGACGTTCGGGCACAGATACGCAGTATTTT
TRBV12-3/TRBV12-4	.	many	TRBJ1-5	CASSLSGQPQHF	TGTGCCAGCAGCTTATCGGGTCAGCCCCAGCATTTT
TRBV20-1	.	few	TRBJ2-7	CSANHRGGGQYF	TGCAGTGCTAACCACAGGGGAGGGGGGCAGTACTTC
TRBV21-1	.	.	TRBJ2-5	CASSNERRSSDLQETQYF	TGTGCCAGCAGCAACGAAAGGAGGTCATCGGACCTCCAAGAGACCCAGTACTTC
TRBV6-1	TRBD2	.	TRBJ2-7	CASSGRTSDVYEQYF	TGTGCCAGCAGTGGGAGGACTAGCGACGTCTACGAGCAGTACTTC
TRBV27	TRBD2	few	TRBJ2-3	CASSSPPIAGGPRDTQYF	TGTGCCAGCAGTTCCCCTCCGATAGCGGGGGGGCCTAGAGATACGCAGTATTTT
TRBV6-2/TRBV6-3	.	.	TRBJ2-3	CASSYSYSTDTQYF	TGTGCCAGCAGTTACTCGTACTCCACAGATACGCAGTATTTT
TRBV20-1	.	.	TRBJ1-5	CSAIPAGPYNFQPQHF	TGCAGTGCTATCCCGGCAGGGCCCTATAACTTTCAGCCCCAGCATTTT
TRBV20-1	.	.	TRBJ2-3	CSASYKFGTDTQYF	TGCAGTGCGAGTTATAAATTCGGGACAGATACGCAGTATTTT
TRBV12-3/TRBV12-4	TRBD2	.	TRBJ2-5	CASSPGLAPRETQYF	TGTGCCAGCAGTCCGGGACTAGCCCCTCGGGAGACCCAGTACTTC
TRBV24-1	.	.	TRBJ2-2	CATSSRSLTGELFF	TGTGCCACCAGTTCCCGCAGCCTTACCGGGGAGCTGTTTTTT
TRBV5-1	.	.	TRBJ2-2	CASNVEGRDTGELFF	TGCGCCAGCAACGTGGAAGGTCGAGACACCGGGGAGCTGTTTTTT
TRBV20-1	.	.	TRBJ1-2	CSAGLRTQHEHTF	TGCAGTGCGGGCCTTAGGACACAACATGAGCACACCTTC
TRBV3-1	.	few	TRBJ2-5	CASSQEVASKTQYF	TGTGCCAGCAGCCAAGAAGTAGCGAGCAAGACCCAGTACTTC
TRBV20-1	.	.	TRBJ2-7	CSASSSASYEQYF	TGCAGTGCTAGTAGCAGCGCTTCCTACGAGCAGTACTTC
TRBV5-6	.	.	TRBJ2-7	CASSFQGEGREQYF	TGTGCCAGCAGCTTTCAGGGGGAGGGCCGCGAGCAGTACTTC
TRBV20-1	.	few	TRBJ1-4	CSALLSSEKLFF	TGCAGTGCTCTACTTTCCAGTGAAAAACTGTTTTTT
TRBV10-3	.	.	TRBJ1-2	CAISELEDYGYTF	TGTGCCATCAGTGAGCTAGAAGACTATGGCTACACCTTC
TRBV13	.	.	TRBJ2-4	CASSLSKNIQYF	TGTGCCAGCAGCCTCAGCAAAAACATTCAGTACTTC
TRBV11-3	.	few	TRBJ2-3	CASSLFRGPTDTQYF	TGTGCCAGCAGCTTATTCCGGGGGCCCACAGATACGCAGTATTTT
TRBV4-2	.	.	TRBJ2-1	CASSQDRQSSYNEQFF	TGTGCCAGCAGCCAAGATCGGCAGAGCTCCTACAATGAGCAGTTCTTC
TRBV10-1	TRBD1	few	TRBJ2-1	CASSLTGTGLDEQFF	TGCGCCAGCAGTCTAACCGGGACAGGGCTCGATGAGCAGTTCTTC
TRBV25-1	.	few	TRBJ2-1	CASSGLPGYNEQFF	TGTGCCAGCAGTGGTCTTCCCGGGTACAATGAGCAGTTCTTC
TRBV10-2	TRBD2	.	TRBJ2-3	CASSSHRTSSTDTQYF	TGCGCCAGCAGTTCACATCGGACTAGCAGCACAGATACGCAGTATTTT
TRBV6-1	.	few	TRBJ2-6	CASQRQASGANVLTF	TGTGCCAGCCAAAGACAGGCCTCTGGGGCCAACGTCCTGACTTTC
TRBV4-3	.	.	TRBJ1-2	CASSQDGFSYGYTF	TGCGCCAGCAGCCAAGACGGGTTTTCCTATGGCTACACCTTC
TRBV10-1	.	.	TRBJ2-1	CASSVGYTYNEQFF	TGCGCCAGCAGTGTCGGGTACACCTACAATGAGCAGTTCTTC
TRBV12-3/TRBV12-4	TRBD2	few	TRBJ2-3	CASSLAGLAGGTDTQYF	TGTGCCAGCAGTTTAGCCGGACTAGCGGGGGGCACAGATACGCAGTATTTT
TRBV18	.	few	TRBJ2-7	CASSPTVSYEQYF	TGTGCCAGCTCACCAACCGTCTCCTACGAGCAGTACTTC
TRBV12-3/TRBV12-4	.	.	TRBJ2-5	CASRPTEAETQYF	TGTGCCAGCAGACCAACCGAGGCGGAGACCCAGTACTTC
TRBV9	TRBD2	few	TRBJ2-3	CASSGSGRSTDTQYF	TGTGCCAGCAGCGGTAGCGGGAGAAGCACAGATACGCAGTATTTT
TRBV6-1	.	few	TRBJ2-2	CASTRRGGVAGELFF	TGTGCCAGCACAAGGAGAGGGGGGGTTGCCGGGGAGCTGTTTTTT